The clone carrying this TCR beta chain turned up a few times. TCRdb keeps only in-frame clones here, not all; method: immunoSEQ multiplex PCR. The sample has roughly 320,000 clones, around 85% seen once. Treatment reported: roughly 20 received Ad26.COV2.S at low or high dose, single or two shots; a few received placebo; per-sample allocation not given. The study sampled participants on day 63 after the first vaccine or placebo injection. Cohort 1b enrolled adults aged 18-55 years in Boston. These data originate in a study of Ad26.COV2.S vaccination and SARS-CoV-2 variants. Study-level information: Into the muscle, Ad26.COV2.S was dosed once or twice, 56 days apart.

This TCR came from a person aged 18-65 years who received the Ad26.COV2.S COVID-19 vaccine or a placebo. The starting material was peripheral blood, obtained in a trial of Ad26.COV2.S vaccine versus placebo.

CDR3: CASSYGTGGYEQYF. The CDR3 nucleotides read TGTGCCAGCAGCTACGGGACAGGGGGTTACGAGCAGTACTTC. The gene calls are TRBV7-9 and TRBJ2-7; 11 bases line up with TRBD1. With V trimmed by 4 bases and J by 4 bases, 3 bases remained unmatched. Per germline, CDR1 SEHNR and CDR2 FQNEAQ (reference sequence). This CDR3 region has 14 residues.